This entry lists 15 T cell receptor beta chains sequenced from one sample in a study of Tregs in tolerant kidney transplant recipients (dated by TCRdb to the late 2010s). The library was obtained by the immunoSEQ multiplex PCR assay. Entries here come from immuneACCESS through TCRdb and include only in-frame sequences with V and J called. Some clones fail to appear in such tables; in the studies checked, an unresolved V gene covers under half of the shortfall, and the cause of the remainder is unknown. This sample gives around 77,000 clones in total; roughly 98% of them show up just once. About 0.5% of the sample is in the top ten clones. The sample's time point label is to be understood as: blood sample drawn before combined kidney and bone marrow transplant. The material sequenced was CD4+ T cells from blood, taken before the transplant. These receptors were taken from a human donor who received a combined kidney and bone marrow transplant.

This clone was observed once. The chain joins TRBV5-1 to TRBJ2-5, with 12 bases identical to TRBD2. The CDR3 contains 16 residues. The germline V gene has CDR1 SGHRS and CDR2 YFSETQ. The trim removed 0 bases at V and 3 bases at J, leaving 3 bases unmatched. The CDR3 region is CASSLAPSGGEETQYF. The DNA of the CDR3 is TGCGCCAGCAGCTTGGCCCCTAGCGGGGGGGAAGAGACCCAGTACTTC.

V usage is TRBV4-3 and J usage is TRBJ1-4, with D perhaps TRBD1 (6 bases). The germline V gene encodes CDR1 LGHNA and CDR2 YSLEER. The CDR3 has 15 residues. The V end was cut by 0 bases, the J end by 8 bases, with 13 bases between. The CDR3 reads CASSQEVRGWEKLFF. The CDR3, as DNA: TGCGCCAGCAGCCAAGAAGTCAGGGGCTGGGAAAAACTGTTTTTT.

The V gene is TRBV7-3, the J gene TRBJ2-1; the match to TRBD2 covers 8 bases. The CDR3 loop spans 16 amino acids. Germline assignment: CDR1 SGHTA and CDR2 FQGTGA. The V segment lost 0 bases and the J segment 7 bases; nucleotides outside the gene matches: 8. This chain's CDR3 is CASSLTAGGARNEQFF. CDR3 bases: TGTGCCAGCAGCTTAACAGCCGGGGGGGCCCGGAATGAGCAGTTCTTC.

V is TRBV9 and J is TRBJ2-2, with 8 nucleotides matching TRBD1. V dropped 1 base and J dropped 0; count of bases not matched to a gene: 2. Per germline, CDR1 SGDLS and CDR2 YYNGEE. The CDR3 totals 16 residues. The CDR3 is CASSVRTGPNTGELFF. The CDR3 DNA reads as TGTGCCAGCAGCGTACGGACAGGGCCGAACACCGGGGAGCTGTTTTTT.

The chain employs TRBV6-6 and TRBJ2-1; TRBD1 agrees at 7 bases. Germline values: CDR1 MNHNY, CDR2 SVGAGI (reference sequence). The CDR3 has 14 residues. Germline trimming cut 5 bases from V and 5 bases from J; bases unmatched to any gene: 6. The CDR3 loop is CASSSSGQNNEQFF. Written as DNA, the CDR3 is TGTGCCAGCAGTAGTTCGGGACAGAACAATGAGCAGTTCTTC.

The rearrangement joins TRBV4-3 to TRBJ1-5; no definite D call. The V end was cut by 0 bases, the J end by 4 bases, with 16 bases between. The CDR3 sequence is 17 residues long. CDR1 and CDR2 from the germline V gene are LGHNA and YSLEER. DNA of the CDR3: TGCGCCAGCAGCCAAGATAGGGCCGGGGATTTAAATCAGCCCCAGCATTTT. Protein product: CASSQDRAGDLNQPQHF.

The chain combines TRBV18 with TRBJ1-3; 7 nucleotides line up with TRBD1. This CDR3 comprises 15 residues. Germline values: CDR1 KGHSH, CDR2 LQKENI. The J segment lost 0 bases and the V segment lost 6 bases, leaving 5 bases of the junction unmatched. CDR3: CASSIQGYSGNTIYF. CDR3 DNA: TGTGCCAGCTCCATACAGGGGTACTCTGGAAACACCATATATTTT.

CDR3: CASSSGGLGNQPQHF. The CDR3 DNA reads as TGCGCCAGCAGCTCAGGGGGCCTGGGCAATCAGCCCCAGCATTTT. The J gene is TRBJ1-5, the V gene TRBV5-1; TRBD1 agrees at 8 bases. The CDR3 sequence is 15 residues long. The V gene's germline CDR1 is SGHRS and CDR2 YFSETQ. The ends lost 3 bases at V and 2 bases at J; junction bases unmatched: 4.

This clone was counted a single time. The gene calls are TRBV2 and TRBJ2-5, with 7 bases fitting TRBD1. J was trimmed by 4 bases and V by 3 bases; bases with no gene match: 2. The CDR3 totals 13 residues. The germline CDR1 and CDR2 sequences are SNHLY and FYNNEI. CDR3 residues: CASSEGQLETQYF. In DNA, the CDR3 is TGTGCCAGCAGTGAGGGACAGTTAGAGACCCAGTACTTC.

This clone was seen a single time. This chain's CDR3 is CASSQPPGRGPEAFF. For the CDR3, the DNA is TGCGCCAGCAGCCAACCGCCCGGGCGGGGGCCTGAAGCTTTCTTT. The chain has TRBV4-1 and TRBJ1-1, with D maybe TRBD1 (6 bases). Trimming took off 2 bases at V and 6 bases at J, with 16 bases between the two ends. Looked up from germline, CDR1 is MGHRA and CDR2 is YSYEKL. CDR3 length: 15 amino acids.

The V and J genes are TRBV29-1 and TRBJ1-4; D is uncertain. This CDR3 contains 17 residues. V was cut by 6 bases and J by 0 bases, with 20 bases left in between. The germline CDR1 and CDR2 sequences are SQVTM and ANQGSEA. The CDR3 region has the DNA TGCAGCGTCCCGGGGTCAGACGTTCCCGCAACTAATGAAAAACTGTTTTTT. As protein: CSVPGSDVPATNEKLFF.

This chain joins TRBV7-9 and TRBJ1-4; D is ambiguous. The CDR3 contains 16 residues. The V gene lost 3 bases and the J gene lost 7 bases, with 18 bases spanning the gap. The V gene's germline CDR1 is SEHNR and CDR2 FQNEAQ (reference sequence). The chain's CDR3 is CASSFLPWAFCEKLFF. CDR3 DNA sequence: TGTGCCAGCAGCTTTTTGCCCTGGGCATTTTGTGAAAAACTGTTTTTT.

This chain connects TRBV28 to TRBJ1-5, with 7 nucleotides matching TRBD1. This CDR3 has 14 residues. The junction had 2 bases not matched to a gene; V was cut back by 6 bases and J by 0 bases. Germline V CDR1 and CDR2: MDHEN, SYDVKM. The CDR3 sequence is CASRTGASNQPQHF. The CDR3 DNA follows: TGTGCCAGCAGAACAGGGGCTAGCAATCAGCCCCAGCATTTT.

The rearrangement joins TRBV5-5 to TRBJ2-5; D gene unclear. Germline V gives CDR1 SGHKS, CDR2 YYEKEE (reference sequence). Trimming left V 0 bases short and J 0 bases short, with 6 bases between. This CDR3 is 14 amino acids long. This chain's CDR3 is CASSLEGDQETQYF. The CDR3 DNA follows: TGTGCCAGCAGCTTGGAAGGAGACCAAGAGACCCAGTACTTC.

This chain connects TRBV7-9 to TRBJ1-1; 7 bases line up with TRBD1. This CDR3 has 14 amino acids. Germline trimming cut 3 bases from V and 4 bases from J; bases unmatched to any gene: 5. Per germline, CDR1 SEHNR and CDR2 FQNEAQ (reference sequence). This CDR3 reads CASSFYRDSTEAFF. CDR3 DNA: TGTGCCAGCAGCTTCTACCGGGACAGCACTGAAGCTTTCTTT.